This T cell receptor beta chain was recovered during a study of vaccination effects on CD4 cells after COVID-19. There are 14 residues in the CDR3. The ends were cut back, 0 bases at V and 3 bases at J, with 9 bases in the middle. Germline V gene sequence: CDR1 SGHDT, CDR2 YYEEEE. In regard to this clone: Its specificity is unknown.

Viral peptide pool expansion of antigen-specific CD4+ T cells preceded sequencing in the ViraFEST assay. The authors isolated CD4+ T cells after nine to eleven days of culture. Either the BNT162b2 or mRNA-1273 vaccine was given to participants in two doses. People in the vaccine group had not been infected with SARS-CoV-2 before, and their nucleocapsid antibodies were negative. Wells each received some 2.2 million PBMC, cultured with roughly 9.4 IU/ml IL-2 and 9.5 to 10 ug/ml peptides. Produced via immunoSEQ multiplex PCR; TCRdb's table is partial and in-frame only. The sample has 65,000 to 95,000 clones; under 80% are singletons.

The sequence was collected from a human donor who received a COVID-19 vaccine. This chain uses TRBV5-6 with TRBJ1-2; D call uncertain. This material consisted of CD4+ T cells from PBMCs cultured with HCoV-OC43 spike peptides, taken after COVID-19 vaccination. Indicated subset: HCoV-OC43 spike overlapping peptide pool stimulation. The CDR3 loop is CASSLVSGHYGYTF. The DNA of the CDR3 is TGTGCCAGCAGCTTGGTTTCCGGACACTATGGCTACACCTTC.